This T cell receptor (beta chain) was sequenced in a study of T cell responses to AZD1222 COVID-19 vaccine. The CDR3 spans 14 residues. The V and J ends lost 6 bases and 1 base respectively, with 9 bases between them. From germline, CDR1 is MRHNA and CDR2 SNTAGT. Profiled with immunoSEQ multiplex PCR; TCRdb holds only in-frame clones, not every one. Here the sample spans fewer than 150,000 clones, 86% being singletons. Study-wide results and caveats: Baseline serostatus was positive in only a handful of AZD1222 recipients. Mapped onto spike, vaccine-associated CD4 TCRs spanned it and were dominant at 160-218 and 743-854.

A remark on this clone: Its cognate antigen is unknown.

The rearrangement uses TRBV6-4 and TRBJ2-2; a possible D gene is TRBD1 (6 bases). The sample here was peripheral blood, taken 28 days after the second AZD1222 dose. This sequence originates from an adult who received the AZD1222 COVID-19 vaccine. The CDR3 DNA is TGTGCCAGCAGAAAGGGACAGAACACCGGGGAGCTGTTTTTT. Translated, it gives CASRKGQNTGELFF.